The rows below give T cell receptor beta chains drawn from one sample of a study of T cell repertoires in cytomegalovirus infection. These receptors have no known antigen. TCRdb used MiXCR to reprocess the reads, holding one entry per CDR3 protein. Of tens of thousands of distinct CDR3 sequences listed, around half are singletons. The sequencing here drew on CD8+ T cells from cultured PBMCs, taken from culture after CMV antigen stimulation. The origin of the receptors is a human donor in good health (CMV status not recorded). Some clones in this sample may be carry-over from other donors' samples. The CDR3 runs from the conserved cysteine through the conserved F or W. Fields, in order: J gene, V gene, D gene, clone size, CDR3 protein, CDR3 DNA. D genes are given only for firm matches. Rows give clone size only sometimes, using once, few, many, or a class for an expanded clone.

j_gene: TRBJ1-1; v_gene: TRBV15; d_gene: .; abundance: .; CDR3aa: CATSSSRTAEAFF; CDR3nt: TGTGCCACCAGCAGTAGTCGGACCGCTGAAGCTTTCTTT
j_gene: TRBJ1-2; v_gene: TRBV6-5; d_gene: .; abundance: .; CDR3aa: CASSYSPSGGYTF; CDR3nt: TGTGCCAGCAGCTATTCCCCCTCGGGTGGCTACACCTTC
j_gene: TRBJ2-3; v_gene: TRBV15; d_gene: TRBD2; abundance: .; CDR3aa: CATSRGTGPSGTWDTQYF; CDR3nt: TGTGCCACCAGCAGAGGTACAGGGCCTAGCGGGACCTGGGATACGCAGTATTTT
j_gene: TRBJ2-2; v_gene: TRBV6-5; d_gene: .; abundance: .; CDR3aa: CASTRSNTGELFF; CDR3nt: TGTGCCAGCACCAGATCGAACACCGGGGAGCTGTTTTTT
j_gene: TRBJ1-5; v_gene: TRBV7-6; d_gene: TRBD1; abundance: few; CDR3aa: CASSQGPGQGNQPQHF; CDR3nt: TGTGCCAGCAGCCAGGGCCCGGGACAGGGCAATCAGCCCCAGCATTTT
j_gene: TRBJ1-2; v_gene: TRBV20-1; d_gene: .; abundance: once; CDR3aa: CSARDIQGSGGYTF; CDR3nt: TGCAGTGCTAGAGATATCCAGGGGTCAGGTGGCTACACCTTC
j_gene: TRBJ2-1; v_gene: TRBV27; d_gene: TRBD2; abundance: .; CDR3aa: CASTLWSGDNEQFF; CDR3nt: TGTGCCAGCACCTTGTGGAGCGGGGACAATGAGCAGTTCTTC
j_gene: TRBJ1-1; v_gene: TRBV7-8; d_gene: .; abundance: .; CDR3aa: CASSNPRALEAFF; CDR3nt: TGTGCCAGCAGCAACCCGAGGGCTCTTGAAGCTTTCTTT
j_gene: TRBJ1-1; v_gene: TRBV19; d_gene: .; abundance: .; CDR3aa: CASSIVDALNTEAFF; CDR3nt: TGTGCCAGTAGTATAGTGGACGCCTTGAACACTGAAGCTTTCTTT
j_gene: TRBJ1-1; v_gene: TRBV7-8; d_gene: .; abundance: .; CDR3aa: CASSLNAGTEAFF; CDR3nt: TGTGCCAGCAGCTTAAATGCCGGGACCGAAGCTTTCTTT
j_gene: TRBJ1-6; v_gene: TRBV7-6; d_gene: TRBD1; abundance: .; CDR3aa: CASSSKGAGSSPLHF; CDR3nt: TGTGCCAGCAGCTCAAAGGGGGCAGGGAGTTCACCCCTCCACTTT
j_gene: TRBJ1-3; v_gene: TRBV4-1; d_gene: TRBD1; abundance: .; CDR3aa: CASSPGQGRNTIYF; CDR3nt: TGCGCCAGCAGCCCAGGACAGGGAAGAAACACCATATATTTT
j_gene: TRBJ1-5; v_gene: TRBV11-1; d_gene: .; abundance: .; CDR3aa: CSSSLAGGQPQHF; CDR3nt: TGTTCCAGCAGCTTAGCGGGCGGTCAGCCCCAGCATTTT
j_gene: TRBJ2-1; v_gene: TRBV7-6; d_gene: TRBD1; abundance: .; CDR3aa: CASSLAPGQGRHNEQFF; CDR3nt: TGTGCCAGCAGCTTAGCCCCAGGACAGGGACGTCACAATGAGCAGTTCTTC
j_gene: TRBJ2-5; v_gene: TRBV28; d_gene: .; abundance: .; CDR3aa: CASSLSRQILRETQYF; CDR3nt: TGTGCCAGCAGTTTATCTAGGCAGATACTCCGAGAGACCCAGTACTTC
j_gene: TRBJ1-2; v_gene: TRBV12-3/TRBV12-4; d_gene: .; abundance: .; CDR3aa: CASTLGGSYGYTF; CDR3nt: TGTGCCAGCACCTTGGGGGGCAGCTATGGCTACACCTTC
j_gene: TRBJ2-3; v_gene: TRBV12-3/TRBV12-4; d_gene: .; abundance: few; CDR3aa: CASSLYGGQDTQYF; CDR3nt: TGTGCCAGCAGTTTATACGGGGGGCAAGATACGCAGTATTTT